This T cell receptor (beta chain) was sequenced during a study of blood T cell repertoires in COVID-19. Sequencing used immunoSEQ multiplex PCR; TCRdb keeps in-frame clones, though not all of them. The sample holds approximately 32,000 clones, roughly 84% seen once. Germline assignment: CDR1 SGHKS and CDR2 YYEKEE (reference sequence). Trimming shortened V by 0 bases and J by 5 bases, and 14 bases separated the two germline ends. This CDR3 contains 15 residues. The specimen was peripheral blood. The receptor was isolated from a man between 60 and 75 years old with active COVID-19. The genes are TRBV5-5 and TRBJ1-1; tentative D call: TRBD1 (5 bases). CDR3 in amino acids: CASSLAVGSGTEAFF. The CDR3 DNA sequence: TGTGCCAGCAGCTTGGCCGTAGGGTCAGGGACTGAAGCTTTCTTT.